Listed here are 17 T cell receptor beta chains from one sample, sequenced in a study of shared clonotypes between healthy human individuals. The table came from immunoSEQ multiplex PCR; TCRdb's copy has only in-frame clones and leaves some out. The sample lists roughly 2.1 million clones; approximately 94% were seen once. Terminally differentiated effector memory CD45RA+ cells were left out of the naive CD8 fraction, which was CD45RO-negative and positively selected for CCR7. The specimen was naive CD8+ T cells from PBMCs. The receptor source for this set is a man aged 18 to 35 in good health. Some clones in this sample may be carry-over from other donors' samples.

The chain joins TRBV11-2 to TRBJ2-7; D might be TRBD2 (6 bases). Trimming left V 4 bases short and J 4 bases short, with 17 bases between. CDR1 is SGHAT and CDR2 is FQNNGV in the germline V gene. The CDR3 is made up of 15 amino acids. CDR3 DNA sequence: TGTGCCAGCAGCTGGTTCGCGGGAAGTCTATACGAGCAGTACTTC. As protein: CASSWFAGSLYEQYF.

The chain links TRBV28 to TRBJ2-3; TRBD2 matches at 7 bases. The CDR3 consists of 17 residues. Germline V gene lookup returns CDR1 MDHEN and CDR2 SYDVKM. The J segment lost 2 bases and the V segment lost 3 bases, leaving 11 bases of the junction unmatched. The CDR3: CASSLSGAQKFTDTQYF. DNA for the CDR3: TGTGCCAGCAGTTTGAGCGGGGCACAGAAGTTCACAGATACGCAGTATTTT.

The V gene is TRBV4-3, the J gene TRBJ2-7; D unclear. The CDR3 loop spans 14 amino acids. In germline, CDR1 is LGHNA, CDR2 YSLEER. Trimming shortened V by 1 base and J by 2 bases, and 9 bases separated the two germline ends. CDR3 bases: TGCGCCAGCAGCCAAGGGTGGGGAACCTACGAGCAGTACTTC. Amino acids: CASSQGWGTYEQYF.

This clone was seen a single time. Distinct nucleotide sequences in the sample also encode this CDR3. The chain is built from TRBV5-5 and TRBJ2-7; 11 bases align to TRBD1. Trimming cost V 3 bases and J 2 bases; bases outside gene matches: 4. The CDR3 totals 15 residues. CDR1 is SGHKS and CDR2 is YYEKEE in the germline V gene (reference sequence). CDR3: CASSSPGQGAYEQYF. The CDR3 DNA follows: TGTGCCAGCAGCTCACCGGGACAGGGGGCCTACGAGCAGTACTTC.

The chain joins TRBV10-1 to TRBJ2-7; perhaps TRBD1 as D (6 bases). Per germline, CDR1 WNHNN and CDR2 SYGVQD (reference sequence). The length of the CDR3 is 19 residues. V was shortened by 3 bases and J by 1 base, with 25 bases between the two germline ends. The CDR3 sequence is CASSESKGDEGIISYEQYF. DNA of the CDR3: TGCGCCAGCAGTGAATCTAAGGGGGATGAGGGAATCATATCCTACGAGCAGTACTTC.

This clone was counted a single time. The V and J genes are TRBV28 and TRBJ2-3; no reliable D call. The CDR3 runs to 19 residues. The germline V gene encodes CDR1 MDHEN and CDR2 SYDVKM. V was clipped by 6 bases and J by 2 bases, with 27 bases between them. CDR3 in amino acids: CASSLSEAASRDYTDTQYF. CDR3 DNA sequence: TGTGCCAGCAGCCTCTCCGAGGCTGCGTCGCGAGATTACACAGATACGCAGTATTTT.

In its sample, this clone was seen once. This may be a read error: a much more frequent sequence differs by one nucleotide. Other DNA sequences in the sample encode the same CDR3. The V and J genes are TRBV13 and TRBJ1-1; D not certain. This CDR3 contains 11 residues. Germline V gene data show CDR1 as PRHDT and CDR2 as FYEKMQ (reference sequence). Trimming cost V 3 bases and J 4 bases, with 3 bases left between them. CDR3 nucleotides: TGTGCCAGCAGCTTGGGCACTGAAGCTTTCTTT. Protein: CASSLGTEAFF.

This clone has just one count. The chain employs TRBV4-1 and TRBJ2-1; D possibly corresponds to TRBD2 (5 bases). Germline loops: CDR1 MGHRA, CDR2 YSYEKL. CDR3 length: 16 residues. V was clipped by 1 base and J by 2 bases, with 12 bases between them. This CDR3 reads CASSQVGLPAYNEQFF. The CDR3 DNA reads TGCGCCAGCAGCCAAGTCGGACTTCCCGCCTACAATGAGCAGTTCTTC.

The chain has TRBV10-2 and TRBJ2-3; no definite D call. Per germline, CDR1 WSHSY and CDR2 SAAADI. The CDR3 sequence is 13 residues long. Trimming took off 3 bases at V and 4 bases at J, with 8 bases between the two ends. This chain's CDR3 is CASSDVSPDTQYF. The CDR3 region has the DNA TGCGCCAGCAGTGACGTCTCCCCAGATACGCAGTATTTT.

The chain couples TRBV5-6 to TRBJ1-2; D perhaps matches TRBD1 (5 bases). The CDR3 contains 15 residues. The V gene's germline CDR1 is SGHDT and CDR2 YYEEEE. The V end lost 1 base, the J end lost 2 bases, and 12 bases lay between the germline ends. The CDR3 DNA follows: TGTGCCAGCAGCTTGTATCGGGGCTTGAACTATGGCTACACCTTC. Translation: CASSLYRGLNYGYTF.

The chain joins TRBV28 to TRBJ1-1; TRBD1 might be the D (6 bases). There are 14 residues in the CDR3. The V gene's germline CDR1 is MDHEN and CDR2 SYDVKM. V lost 6 bases and J 3 bases, leaving 14 bases between the germline ends. The CDR3 nucleotides are TGTGCCAGCAGATACAGGGCAGGGGACACTGAAGCTTTCTTT. Translating it yields CASRYRAGDTEAFF.

The CDR3 nucleotides are TGCGCCAGCACTCAAGAGCGGGCCCCCTCCTACGAGCAGTACTTC. Its protein product is CASTQERAPSYEQYF. The chain couples TRBV10-2 to TRBJ2-7; possible D gene TRBD2, 6 bases. Trimming removed 7 bases at V and 0 bases at J, with 16 bases between. The CDR3 has 15 residues. Germline assignment: CDR1 WSHSY and CDR2 SAAADI.

The chain couples TRBV5-1 to TRBJ2-3, with 7 positions matching TRBD2. The CDR3 length is 15 residues. Germline V gives CDR1 SGHRS, CDR2 YFSETQ. V shed 0 bases and J 4 bases; nucleotides not matched to a gene: 5. The CDR3 coding sequence is TGCGCCAGCAGCTTGGTTCCGGGAGGCCCAGATACGCAGTATTTT. Amino acids: CASSLVPGGPDTQYF.

This chain joins TRBV4-1 and TRBJ1-2; D is unclear. The V gene lost 1 base and the J gene lost 2 bases, with 11 bases spanning the gap. The germline V gene has CDR1 MGHRA and CDR2 YSYEKL. The CDR3 loop spans 15 amino acids. This CDR3 reads CASSQVGGTNYGYTF. As DNA, the CDR3 is TGCGCCAGCAGCCAAGTAGGCGGCACCAACTATGGCTACACCTTC.

The chain employs TRBV27 and TRBJ2-2; D not resolved. The V end lost 3 bases, the J end lost 9 bases, and 5 bases lay between the germline ends. There are 11 residues in the CDR3. Germline CDR1 reads MNHEY; CDR2 reads SMNVEV (reference sequence). The CDR3 sequence: CASSFGRELFF. In DNA form, the CDR3 reads TGTGCCAGCAGTTTTGGGAGGGAGCTGTTTTTT.

This clone was observed once. CDR3 in DNA: TGTGCCAGCAGCTTAGAACTAGCGGGAGAGGAGGGCCAAGAGACCCAGTACTTC. Protein product: CASSLELAGEEGQETQYF. The gene calls are TRBV7-6 and TRBJ2-5; 11 nucleotides align to TRBD2. Looked up from germline, CDR1 is SGHVS and CDR2 is FNYEAQ. Trimming at V came to 1 base and at J to 1 base, leaving 8 bases not matched to a gene. The CDR3 consists of 18 residues.

In this sample, this clone turned up once. This CDR3 is also generated by other DNA sequences in the sample. The V gene is TRBV27, the J gene TRBJ2-3; no reliable D call. In germline, CDR1 is MNHEY, CDR2 SMNVEV (reference sequence). The CDR3 is made up of 14 amino acids. V was cut by 3 bases and J by 0 bases, with 7 bases left in between. This CDR3 reads CASSFWGSTDTQYF. CDR3 DNA: TGTGCCAGCAGTTTCTGGGGTAGCACAGATACGCAGTATTTT.